This T cell receptor (beta chain) was captured in a study of T cell responses to AZD1222 COVID-19 vaccine. This CDR3 has 14 residues. CDR1 and CDR2 (germline): MNHEY, SVGAGI. The V gene lost 6 bases and the J gene lost 5 bases, with 14 bases spanning the gap. Points from the study as a whole: When two AZD1222 doses had been given, Spike-specific TCR breadth and depth rose. Reports say nearly half of spike-specific TCRs go after unmutated variant regions.

In the case of this clone: Its target is not known.

Only in-frame clones appear in the TCRdb table, and some are missing; sequencing was by immunoSEQ multiplex PCR. The profile covers around 75,000 clones, with about 91% appearing a single time and 10% taken by the ten largest. The rearrangement links TRBV6-5 to TRBJ2-1; TRBD2 is a possible D gene (5 bases). The receptor's source is an adult who received the MenACWY meningococcal vaccine as a control. This material consisted of peripheral blood, taken 28 days after the second dose of the MenACWY control vaccine. The CDR3 loop reads CASRDGGPNNEQFF. Here the CDR3 DNA reads TGTGCCAGCAGGGATGGAGGACCGAACAATGAGCAGTTCTTC.